This is a list of T cell receptor beta chains from one sample in a study of T cells in tuberculosis. TCRdb keeps only in-frame clones here, not all; method: immunoSEQ multiplex PCR. The sample lists 50,000 or so clones, 88% occurring once. The sequencing sample was made of CD1b-GMM tetramer-negative cells sorted from PBMCs. Source of these receptors: an adult woman with latent tuberculosis. The CDR3 runs from the conserved cysteine through the conserved F or W. D genes are given only for firm matches. Some rows have no size entry. The others give once, few or many, or a class for an expanded clone.

CDR3 DNA: TGTGCCAGCAGCTTAGGAGTTTATGGCACCGGGGAGCTGTTTTTT
CDR3 protein: CASSLGVYGTGELFF
D gene: NA
V gene: TRBV7-8
clone size: NA
J gene: TRBJ2-2

CDR3 DNA: TGTGCCAGCAGCCTAAGAACTGGAGGGGAGACCCAGTACTTC
CDR3 protein: CASSLRTGGETQYF
D gene: NA
V gene: TRBV7-9
clone size: NA
J gene: TRBJ2-5

CDR3 DNA: TGTGCCAGTAGTCTCGGACTAGCGGGGCAAGAGACCCAGTACTTC
CDR3 protein: CASSLGLAGQETQYF
D gene: TRBD2
V gene: TRBV19
clone size: NA
J gene: TRBJ2-5

CDR3 DNA: TGTGCCAGCAGCCCGGACAGGGTCGACTATGGCTACACCTTC
CDR3 protein: CASSPDRVDYGYTF
D gene: TRBD1
V gene: TRBV6-6
clone size: NA
J gene: TRBJ1-2

CDR3 DNA: TGTGCCAGTAGTATGGGAGGAGGGAACACCATATATTTT
CDR3 protein: CASSMGGGNTIYF
D gene: NA
V gene: TRBV19
clone size: NA
J gene: TRBJ1-3

CDR3 DNA: TGCAGCGTTGTGGGGACAGGGGGCCTCGAGCAGTACTTC
CDR3 protein: CSVVGTGGLEQYF
D gene: TRBD1
V gene: TRBV29-1
clone size: once
J gene: TRBJ2-7

CDR3 DNA: TGTGCCAGCAGTGACCCCAGGACAGCTACCTATGGCTACACCTTC
CDR3 protein: CASSDPRTATYGYTF
D gene: NA
V gene: TRBV6-4
clone size: NA
J gene: TRBJ1-2

CDR3 DNA: TGCGCCAGCAGAACAACCGGGACAGGCACAGATACGCAGTATTTT
CDR3 protein: CASRTTGTGTDTQYF
D gene: TRBD1
V gene: TRBV4-1
clone size: NA
J gene: TRBJ2-3

CDR3 DNA: TGTGCCAGCAGCTTGATACAGGGCCACAATGAGCAGTTCTTC
CDR3 protein: CASSLIQGHNEQFF
D gene: NA
V gene: TRBV13
clone size: NA
J gene: TRBJ2-1

CDR3 DNA: TGTGCCAGCAGCCCTGAGCGAAACACCATATATTTT
CDR3 protein: CASSPERNTIYF
D gene: NA
V gene: TRBV4-2
clone size: NA
J gene: TRBJ1-3

CDR3 DNA: TGTGCCAGCAGCTCGACGGGGACAGCAAGGGGATACTTC
CDR3 protein: CASSSTGTARGYF
D gene: TRBD1
V gene: TRBV7-2
clone size: NA
J gene: TRBJ2-5

CDR3 DNA: TGTGCCAGTAGTATCGTATCTGGAAACACCATATATTTT
CDR3 protein: CASSIVSGNTIYF
D gene: NA
V gene: TRBV19
clone size: NA
J gene: TRBJ1-3

CDR3 DNA: TGTGCCAGCAGTATCTCTAGCGGGGCAAACGAGCAGTACTTC
CDR3 protein: CASSISSGANEQYF
D gene: TRBD2
V gene: TRBV6-5
clone size: NA
J gene: TRBJ2-7

CDR3 DNA: TGTGCCAGCAGTTATAGGACAGGGGATGATGAGCAGTTCTTC
CDR3 protein: CASSYRTGDDEQFF
D gene: TRBD1
V gene: TRBV27
clone size: NA
J gene: TRBJ2-1

CDR3 DNA: TGTGCCAGCAGCTTAGCTTACAGCGGGGGCTACACCTTC
CDR3 protein: CASSLAYSGGYTF
D gene: NA
V gene: TRBV7-2
clone size: NA
J gene: TRBJ1-2

CDR3 DNA: TGCGCCAGCAGCCAAATGGGGCTAGCGGGGCACCAAGAGACCCAGTACTTC
CDR3 protein: CASSQMGLAGHQETQYF
D gene: TRBD2
V gene: TRBV4-1
clone size: NA
J gene: TRBJ2-5

CDR3 DNA: TGTGCCAGCAGCTCACTGGGACAGGGGGCTTACGAGCAGTACTTC
CDR3 protein: CASSSLGQGAYEQYF
D gene: TRBD1
V gene: TRBV5-4
clone size: NA
J gene: TRBJ2-7

CDR3 DNA: TGTGCCACCTCTTGGCGGGAGGGCCCCTACGAGCAGTACTTC
CDR3 protein: CATSWREGPYEQYF
D gene: TRBD2
V gene: TRBV19
clone size: few
J gene: TRBJ2-7

CDR3 DNA: TGCGCCAGCAGCCAAGATCCGAAAGGGGGAGCCTATGGCTACACCTTC
CDR3 protein: CASSQDPKGGAYGYTF
D gene: NA
V gene: TRBV4-3
clone size: NA
J gene: TRBJ1-2